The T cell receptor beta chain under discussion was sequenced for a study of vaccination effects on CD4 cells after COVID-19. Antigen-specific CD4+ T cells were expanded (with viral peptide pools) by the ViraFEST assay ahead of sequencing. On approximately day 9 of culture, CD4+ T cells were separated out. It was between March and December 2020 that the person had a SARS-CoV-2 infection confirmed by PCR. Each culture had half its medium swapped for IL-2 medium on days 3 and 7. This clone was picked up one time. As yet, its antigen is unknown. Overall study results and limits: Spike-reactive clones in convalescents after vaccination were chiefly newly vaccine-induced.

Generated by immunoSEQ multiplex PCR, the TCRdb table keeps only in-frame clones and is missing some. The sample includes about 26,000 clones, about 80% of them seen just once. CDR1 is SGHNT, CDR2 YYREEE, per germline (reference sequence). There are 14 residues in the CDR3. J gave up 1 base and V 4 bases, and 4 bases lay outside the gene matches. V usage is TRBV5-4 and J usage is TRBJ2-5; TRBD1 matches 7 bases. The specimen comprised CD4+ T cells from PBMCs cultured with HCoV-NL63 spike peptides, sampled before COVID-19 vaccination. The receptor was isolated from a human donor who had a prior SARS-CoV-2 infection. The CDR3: CASSRTGVQETQYF. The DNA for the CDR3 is TGTGCCAGCAGCCGGACAGGTGTCCAAGAGACCCAGTACTTC.